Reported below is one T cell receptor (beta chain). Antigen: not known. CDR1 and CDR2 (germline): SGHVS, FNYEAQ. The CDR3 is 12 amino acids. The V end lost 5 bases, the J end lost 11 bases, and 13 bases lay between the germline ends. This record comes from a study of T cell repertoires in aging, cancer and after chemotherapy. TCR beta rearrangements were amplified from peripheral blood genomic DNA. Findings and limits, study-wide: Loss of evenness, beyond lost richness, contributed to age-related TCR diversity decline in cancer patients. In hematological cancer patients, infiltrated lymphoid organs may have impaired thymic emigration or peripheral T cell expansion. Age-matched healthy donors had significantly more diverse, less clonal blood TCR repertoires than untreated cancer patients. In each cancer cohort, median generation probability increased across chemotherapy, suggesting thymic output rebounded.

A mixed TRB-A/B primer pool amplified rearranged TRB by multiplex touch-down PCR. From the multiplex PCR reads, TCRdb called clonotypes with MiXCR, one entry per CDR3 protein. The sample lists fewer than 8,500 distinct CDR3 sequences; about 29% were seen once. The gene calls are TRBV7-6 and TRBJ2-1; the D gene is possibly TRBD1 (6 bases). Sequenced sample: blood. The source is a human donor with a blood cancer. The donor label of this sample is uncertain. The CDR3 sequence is CASSQGSLKQFF. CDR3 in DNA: TGTGCCAGCAGCCAGGGGTCCTTGAAGCAGTTCTTC. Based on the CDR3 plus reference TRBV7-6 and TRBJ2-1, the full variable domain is GAGVSQSPRYKVTKRGQDVALRCDPISGHVSLYWYRQALGQGPEFLTYFNYEAQQDKSGLPNDRFSAERPEGSISTLTIQRTEQRDSAMYRCASSQGSLKQFFGPGTRLTVL.